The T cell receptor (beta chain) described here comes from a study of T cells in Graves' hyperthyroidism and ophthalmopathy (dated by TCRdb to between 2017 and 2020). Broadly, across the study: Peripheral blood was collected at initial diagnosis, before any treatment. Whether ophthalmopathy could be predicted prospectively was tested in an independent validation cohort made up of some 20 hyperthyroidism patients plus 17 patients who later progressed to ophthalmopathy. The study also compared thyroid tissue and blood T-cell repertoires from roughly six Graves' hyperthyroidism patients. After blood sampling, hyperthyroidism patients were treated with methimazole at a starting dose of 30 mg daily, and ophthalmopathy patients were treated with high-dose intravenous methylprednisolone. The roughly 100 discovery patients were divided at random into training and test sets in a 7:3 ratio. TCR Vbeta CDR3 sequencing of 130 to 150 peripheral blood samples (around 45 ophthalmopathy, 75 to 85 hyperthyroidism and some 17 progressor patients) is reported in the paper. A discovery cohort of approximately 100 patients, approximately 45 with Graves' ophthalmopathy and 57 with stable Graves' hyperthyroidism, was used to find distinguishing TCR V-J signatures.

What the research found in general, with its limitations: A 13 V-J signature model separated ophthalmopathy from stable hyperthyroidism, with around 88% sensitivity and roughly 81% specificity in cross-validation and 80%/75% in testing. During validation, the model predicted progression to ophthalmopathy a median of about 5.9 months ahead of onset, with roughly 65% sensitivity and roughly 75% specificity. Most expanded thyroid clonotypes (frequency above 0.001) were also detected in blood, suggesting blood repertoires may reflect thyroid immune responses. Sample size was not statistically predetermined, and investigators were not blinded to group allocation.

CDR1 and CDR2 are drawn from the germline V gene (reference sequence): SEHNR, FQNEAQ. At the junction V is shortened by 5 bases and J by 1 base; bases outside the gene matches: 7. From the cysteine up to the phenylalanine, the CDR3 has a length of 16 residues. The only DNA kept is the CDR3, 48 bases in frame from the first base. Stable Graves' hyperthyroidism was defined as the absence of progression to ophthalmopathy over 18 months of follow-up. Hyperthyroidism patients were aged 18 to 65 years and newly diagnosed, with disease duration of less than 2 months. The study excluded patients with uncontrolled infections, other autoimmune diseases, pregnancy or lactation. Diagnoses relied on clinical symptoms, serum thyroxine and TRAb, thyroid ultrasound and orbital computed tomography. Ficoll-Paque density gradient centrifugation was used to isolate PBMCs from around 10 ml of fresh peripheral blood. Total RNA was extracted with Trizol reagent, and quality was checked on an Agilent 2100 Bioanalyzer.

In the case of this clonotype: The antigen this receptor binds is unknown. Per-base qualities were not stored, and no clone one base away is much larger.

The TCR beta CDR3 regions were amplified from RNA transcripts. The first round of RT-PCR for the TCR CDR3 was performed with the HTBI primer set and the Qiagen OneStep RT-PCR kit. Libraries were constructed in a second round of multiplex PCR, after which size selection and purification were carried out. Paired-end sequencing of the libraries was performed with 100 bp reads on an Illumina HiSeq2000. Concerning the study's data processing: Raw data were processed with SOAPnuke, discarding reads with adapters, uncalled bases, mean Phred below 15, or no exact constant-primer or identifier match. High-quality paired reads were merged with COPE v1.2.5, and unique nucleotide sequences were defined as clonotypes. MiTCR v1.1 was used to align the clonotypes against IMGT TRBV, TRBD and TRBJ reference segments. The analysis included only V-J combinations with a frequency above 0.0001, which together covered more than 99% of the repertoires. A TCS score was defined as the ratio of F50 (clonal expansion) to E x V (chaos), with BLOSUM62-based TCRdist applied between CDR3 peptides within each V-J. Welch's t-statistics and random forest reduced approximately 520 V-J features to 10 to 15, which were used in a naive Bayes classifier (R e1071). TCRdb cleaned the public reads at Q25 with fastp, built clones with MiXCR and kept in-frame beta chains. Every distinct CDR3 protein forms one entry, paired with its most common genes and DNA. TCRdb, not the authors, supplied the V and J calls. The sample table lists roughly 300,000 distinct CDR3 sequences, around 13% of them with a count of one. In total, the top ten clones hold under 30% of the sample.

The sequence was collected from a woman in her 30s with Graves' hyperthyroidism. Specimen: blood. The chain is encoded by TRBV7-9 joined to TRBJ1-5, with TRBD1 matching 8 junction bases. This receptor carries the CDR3 CASSQGATGSNQPQHF. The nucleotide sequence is TGTGCCAGCAGCCAGGGGGCGACTGGGAGCAATCAGCCCCAGCATTTT.